This is a list of T cell receptor beta chains from one sample in a study of blood T cell repertoires in COVID-19. Some clones are missing from TCRdb's copy, which holds only in-frame ones; the method was immunoSEQ multiplex PCR. Among some 520,000 clones, nearly 90% were seen once, and the ten largest hold approximately 0.9%. The sequenced material came from peripheral blood. The receptor source for this set is a man aged 18 to 30 with COVID-19, enrolled during active disease. CDR3s include the opening cysteine and the closing phenylalanine or tryptophan. A D gene is named only where the DNA matches it firmly. The size of a clone is reported for some rows only, either as once, few or many, or as a class for expanded clones.

V gene	clone size	D gene	CDR3 length	J gene	CDR3 DNA	CDR3 protein
TRBV6-5	.	.	16	TRBJ1-2	TGTGCCAGCAGTTACGAGGGGGGGGGCCCTAACTATGGCTACACCTTC	CASSYEGGGPNYGYTF
TRBV19	.	.	15	TRBJ2-7	TGTGCCAGTAGTCCCTGGACAGCTCAAACCTACGAGCAGTACTTC	CASSPWTAQTYEQYF
TRBV3-1/TRBV3-2	.	TRBD2	16	TRBJ2-7	TGTGCCAGCAGCCAAGATATACCTAGCGGGAGCTACGAGCAGTACTTC	CASSQDIPSGSYEQYF
TRBV23-1	.	.	16	TRBJ2-7	TGCGCCAGCAGTCAATCGGTACAGGGCAATTCCTACGAGCAGTACTTC	CASSQSVQGNSYEQYF
TRBV14	.	TRBD2	15	TRBJ2-2	TGTGCCAGCAGCCAACGAGGGAGGGTCTCCGGGGAGCTGTTTTTT	CASSQRGRVSGELFF
TRBV6-6	.	.	15	TRBJ2-1	TGTGCCAGCAGTTACTCCCATCTCCCCGCTAGTTCGCAGTTCTTC	CASSYSHLPASSQFF
TRBV18	.	TRBD1	17	TRBJ1-5	TGTGCCAGCTCACGGGGACAGGGGGCGCGTCGCAATCAGCCCCAGCATTTT	CASSRGQGARRNQPQHF
TRBV16	.	TRBD2	15	TRBJ2-3	TGTGCCAGCAGCCAAAGCGGGAGTGGATCAGATACGCAGTATTTT	CASSQSGSGSDTQYF
TRBV28	.	.	16	TRBJ2-1	TGTGCCAGCAGATCTGACAGCCTGAGCTCCTACAATGAGCAGTTCTTC	CASRSDSLSSYNEQFF
TRBV25-1	.	TRBD1	16	TRBJ2-3	TGTGCCAGCAGTGAGACGAGGGACAGGGTTTTCGATACGCAGTATTTT	CASSETRDRVFDTQYF
TRBV5-1	.	TRBD1	18	TRBJ1-3	TGCGCCAGCAGCTTATTTTCGACAGGGGTTAGCTCTGGAAACACCATATATTTT	CASSLFSTGVSSGNTIYF
TRBV10-3	.	TRBD2	15	TRBJ2-5	TGTGCCACAACGACTAGCGGGAGGGATGGGGAGACCCAGTACTTC	CATTTSGRDGETQYF
TRBV2	.	.	14	TRBJ1-3	TGTGCCAGCGTATCGGAGCCTATGGGAAACACCATATATTTT	CASVSEPMGNTIYF
TRBV15	.	TRBD2	16	TRBJ2-1	TGTGCCACCAGCAGAAGATTGGCTAGCGGGAGCCCTGAGCAGTTCTTC	CATSRRLASGSPEQFF
TRBV6-2/TRBV6-3	once	TRBD1	14	TRBJ1-6	TGTGCCAGCAGTTATGGGACAGGGGGCCCGCCCCTCCACTTT	CASSYGTGGPPLHF